This T cell receptor (beta chain) is from a study of blood T cell repertoires in COVID-19. Study overall: T cells, B-cell-depleted T cells, or PBMCs supplied cDNA or gDNA.

In the authors' methods: From reference gene primer amplification, estimates of nucleated cell counts were derived. Some clones are missing from TCRdb's copy, which holds only in-frame ones; the method was immunoSEQ multiplex PCR. That table gives V, J and clone size, and the DNA gave D and trimming. The sample yields some 230,000 clones, about four fifths seen once. This clone has just one count. This CDR3 is 14 amino acids long. In germline, CDR1 is MDHEN, CDR2 SYDVKM. V lost 4 bases to trimming and J lost 3 bases; unmatched junction nucleotides: 3. Sequencing was done on a sample of peripheral blood. This clonotype originated in a woman aged 30 to 39 who had recovered from COVID-19. The rearrangement links TRBV28 to TRBJ2-7, with 10 bases aligning to TRBD1. This CDR3 is CASSSGQGVYEQYF. The CDR3 bases are TGTGCCAGCAGTTCAGGACAGGGGGTCTACGAGCAGTACTTC.